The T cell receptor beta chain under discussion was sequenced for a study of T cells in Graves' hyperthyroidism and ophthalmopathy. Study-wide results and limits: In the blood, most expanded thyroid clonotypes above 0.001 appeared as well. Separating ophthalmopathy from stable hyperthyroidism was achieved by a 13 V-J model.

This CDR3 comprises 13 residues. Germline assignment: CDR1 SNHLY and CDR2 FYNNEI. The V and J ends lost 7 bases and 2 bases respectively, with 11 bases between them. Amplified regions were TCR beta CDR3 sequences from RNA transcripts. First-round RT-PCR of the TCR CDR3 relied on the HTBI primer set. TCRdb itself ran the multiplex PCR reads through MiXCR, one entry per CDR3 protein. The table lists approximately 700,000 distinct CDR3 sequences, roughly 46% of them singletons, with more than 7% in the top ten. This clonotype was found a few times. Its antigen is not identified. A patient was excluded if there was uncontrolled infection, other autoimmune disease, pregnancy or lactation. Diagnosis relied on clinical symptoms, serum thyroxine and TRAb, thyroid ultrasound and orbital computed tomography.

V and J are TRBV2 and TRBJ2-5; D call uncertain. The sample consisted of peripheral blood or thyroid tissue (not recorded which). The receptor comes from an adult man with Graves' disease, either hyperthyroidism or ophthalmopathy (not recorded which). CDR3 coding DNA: TGTGCCAGCAATGGTAACAGTCAAGAGACCCAGTACTTC. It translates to CASNGNSQETQYF. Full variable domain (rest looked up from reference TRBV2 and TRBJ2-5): EPEVTQTPSHQVTQMGQEVILRCVPISNHLYFYWYRQILGQKVEFLVSFYNNEISEKSEIFDDQFSVERPDGSNFTLKIRSTKLEDSAMYFCASNGNSQETQYFGPGTRLLVL.